This T cell receptor (beta chain) was documented in a study of cytomegalovirus exposure and HLA in healthy donors. Germline CDR1 reads LNHDA; CDR2 reads SQIVND (reference sequence). After removal of 7 bases from V and 2 bases from J, the junction contained 5 bases not matched to a gene. This CDR3 is built from 14 residues. Findings and caveats of the study: Researchers had no immune exposure information except CMV serostatus available. One later analysis reportedly identified an Asian-associated ancestry cluster that showed fewer N-insertions than the roughly 700-donor mean.

Concerning this clone itself: The target antigen is unknown.

Primers: 60 Vbeta forward and 13 Jbeta reverse. Some clones are missing from TCRdb's copy, which holds only in-frame ones; the method was immunoSEQ multiplex PCR. This sample has over 200,000 clones, with just under 70% found just once. The source is a man aged 35 to 55 in good health and CMV-seropositive. Sequencing was carried out using PBMCs. This sequence joins TRBV19 and TRBJ2-3; 8 bases fit TRBD2. The CDR3 sequence is CASMPGLATDTQYF. CDR3 nucleotide sequence: TGTGCCAGTATGCCTGGACTAGCCACAGATACGCAGTATTTT.